This entry concerns a single T cell receptor (beta chain). The sample originates from a study of technical replicates of blood from several donors. Germline V lookup: CDR1 SGHTA, CDR2 FQGTGA. V trimming: 3 bases; J trimming: 0 bases; junction bases outside the gene matches: 7. There are 18 residues in the CDR3. TCRdb keeps only in-frame clones here, not all; method: immunoSEQ multiplex PCR. Of 65,000 to 80,000 clones listed, 85% to 95% are singletons. This rearrangement joins TRBV7-3 to TRBJ2-5; 13 bases are shared with TRBD2. The receptor was isolated from a human donor in good health. The sequenced sample was T cells isolated from PBMCs. The CDR3 loop is CASSFGTSGTMYQETQYF. CDR3 nucleotide sequence: TGTGCCAGCAGCTTCGGGACTAGCGGGACCATGTACCAAGAGACCCAGTACTTC.